The next 28 T cell receptor beta chains were all read from a single sample in a study of blood T cell repertoires in COVID-19. The method was immunoSEQ multiplex PCR; TCRdb's version includes in-frame clones alone and lacks a portion of them. The table lists 200,000 to 300,000 clones, roughly 80% of them singletons. The source material was peripheral blood. Every receptor here comes from a man older than 75 with acute or convalescent COVID-19.

The chain is built from TRBV18 and TRBJ2-3; 9 nucleotides line up with TRBD1. After removal of 6 bases from V and 6 bases from J, the junction contained 10 bases not matched to a gene. This CDR3 is 15 amino acids long. In germline, CDR1 is KGHSH, CDR2 LQKENI. CDR3 amino acids: CASSPATGGADTQYF. The CDR3 DNA is TGTGCCAGCTCCCCGGCAACAGGGGGCGCGGATACGCAGTATTTT.

The J gene is TRBJ2-1, the V gene TRBV5-1; 13 bases map to TRBD2. V shed 4 bases and J 6 bases; nucleotides not matched to a gene: 13. Germline CDR1 reads SGHRS; CDR2 reads YFSETQ. The CDR3 loop spans 18 amino acids. Here the CDR3 DNA reads TGCGCCAGCAGCACCGAAGGACTAGCGGGAGTTCTTGGCAATGAGCAGTTCTTC. It codes for CASSTEGLAGVLGNEQFF.

This clone has only one observation. V and J are TRBV7-6 and TRBJ2-3; maybe TRBD2 (6 bases). The germline gives CDR1 SGHVS, CDR2 FNYEAQ. There are 15 residues in the CDR3. Trimming removed 5 bases at V and 4 bases at J, with 16 bases between. The CDR3 sequence is CASSGRDSPADTQYF. In nucleotides, the CDR3 is TGTGCCAGCAGCGGCCGGGACTCCCCCGCAGATACGCAGTATTTT.

The CDR3 protein is CASSEGGRIGYTF. The CDR3 nucleotides are TGTGCCAGCAGTGAAGGGGGGCGGATTGGCTACACCTTC. The chain joins TRBV6-1 to TRBJ1-2, with D tentatively TRBD1 (6 bases). Germline CDR1 MNHNS, CDR2 SASEGT. This CDR3 has 13 residues. Trimming stripped 1 base from V and 7 bases from J, with 10 bases between.

This clone has a single count. The rearrangement joins TRBV6-4 to TRBJ2-3, with 9 bases lining up with TRBD2. The J segment lost 3 bases and the V segment lost 0 bases, leaving 4 bases of the junction unmatched. Germline lookup yields CDR1 MRHNA and CDR2 SNTAGT. The CDR3 consists of 16 residues. The CDR3 bases are TGTGCCAGCAGTGACTCTACCGCGGGAGGGACAGATACGCAGTATTTT. It specifies CASSDSTAGGTDTQYF.

The rearrangement joins TRBV10-2 to TRBJ1-3; D not certain. V gave up 6 bases and J gave up 1 base, with 19 bases separating them. Germline V gene lookup returns CDR1 WSHSY and CDR2 SAAADI. The CDR3 has 17 residues. The CDR3 bases are TGCGCCAGCAGCCCTTGGTCTCCCGGAGGATCTGGAAACACCATATATTTT. As protein: CASSPWSPGGSGNTIYF.

This sequence joins TRBV19 and TRBJ1-1, with TRBD1 as a possible D gene (5 bases). V lost 7 bases to trimming and J lost 6 bases, with 18 bases between them. CDR3 size: 14 residues. Germline loops: CDR1 LNHDA, CDR2 SQIVND (reference sequence). The CDR3 reads CASTAHGASAEAFF. CDR3 nucleotide sequence: TGTGCCAGTACCGCACACGGGGCTAGCGCTGAAGCTTTCTTT. Looking up the rest from reference TRBV19 and TRBJ1-1 gives the full variable domain: DGGITQSPKYLFRKEGQNVTLSCEQNLNHDAMYWYRQDPGQGLRLIYYSQIVNDFQKGDIAEGYSVSREKKESFPLTVTSAQKNPTAFYLCASTAHGASAEAFFGQGTRLTVV.

The CDR3 is CASSLAGLAVRETQYF. The CDR3 DNA sequence: TGTGCCAGCAGCTTAGCTGGGCTAGCGGTTCGAGAGACCCAGTACTTC. The J gene is TRBJ2-5, the V gene TRBV7-2, with 7 bases identical to TRBD2. The germline gives CDR1 SGHTA, CDR2 FQGNSA. The CDR3 has 16 amino acids. V trimming: 0 bases; J trimming: 4 bases; junction bases outside the gene matches: 8.

The rearrangement links TRBV5-1 to TRBJ1-1, with D possibly being TRBD1 (6 bases). Trimming removed 3 bases from V and 4 bases from J, with 16 bases in between. CDR1 and CDR2 (germline): SGHRS, YFSETQ. The CDR3 totals 15 residues. CDR3 amino acids: CASSSDRSWSTEAFF. CDR3 DNA: TGCGCCAGCAGCTCCGACAGGAGTTGGAGCACTGAAGCTTTCTTT.

This clone showed up just once. The V call is TRBV2, the J call TRBJ2-7; 7 positions agree with TRBD1. The CDR3 runs to 15 residues. The germline gives CDR1 SNHLY, CDR2 FYNNEI. Germline trimming cut 6 bases from V and 4 bases from J; bases unmatched to any gene: 12. For the CDR3, the DNA is TGTGCCAGCAGGGAACTTCGGACAGGAGGTTACGAGCAGTACTTC. Translation: CASRELRTGGYEQYF.

V and J are TRBV30 and TRBJ1-6, with 7 bases that match TRBD1. This CDR3 comprises 16 residues. Germline CDR1 is GTSNPN and CDR2 is SVGIG (reference sequence). With V trimmed by 2 bases and J by 7 bases, 11 bases remained unmatched. This chain's CDR3 is CAWSHQMTGRNSPLHF. The DNA for the CDR3 is TGTGCCTGGAGTCACCAAATGACAGGGCGGAATTCACCCCTCCACTTT.

The chain combines TRBV12-3 or TRBV12-4 with TRBJ1-6; D possibly corresponds to TRBD1 (6 bases). This CDR3 region has 13 residues. Trimming cost V 8 bases and J 5 bases, with 10 bases left between them. The CDR3 loop is CASGTTHNSPLHF. The CDR3 DNA is TGTGCCAGCGGGACAACGCATAATTCACCCCTCCACTTT.

This rearrangement joins TRBV9 to TRBJ2-1, with a weak D call TRBD2 (6 bases). Germline-derived CDR1 and CDR2 are SGDLS and YYNGEE. This CDR3 has 15 residues. The ends were cut back, 0 bases at V and 4 bases at J, with 11 bases in the middle. CDR3 nucleotides: TGTGCCAGCAGCGTAGTGGGTGCGGGGTACAATGAGCAGTTCTTC. Translation: CASSVVGAGYNEQFF. The whole variable domain, filled in from reference TRBV9 and TRBJ2-1, reads DSGVTQTPKHLITATGQRVTLRCSPRSGDLSVYWYQQSLDQGLQFLIQYYNGEERAKGNILERFSAQQFPDLHSELNLSSLELGDSALYFCASSVVGAGYNEQFFGPGTRLTVL.

The chain combines TRBV5-5 with TRBJ2-5; D call uncertain. CDR1 and CDR2 from the germline V gene are SGHKS and YYEKEE (reference sequence). This CDR3 contains 13 residues. The V end was cut by 0 bases, the J end by 5 bases, with 8 bases between. The CDR3: CASSLAVPETQYF. The CDR3 DNA sequence: TGTGCCAGCAGCTTGGCGGTCCCGGAGACCCAGTACTTC. Full variable domain (remainder filled in from reference TRBV5-5 and TRBJ2-5): DAGVTQSPTHLIKTRGQQVTLRCSPISGHKSVSWYQQVLGQGPQFIFQYYEKEERGRGNFPDRFSARQFPNYSSELNVNALLLGDSALYLCASSLAVPETQYFGPGTRLLVL.

The rearrangement joins TRBV28 to TRBJ1-1; no clear D. The CDR3 covers 13 residues. V was pared by 3 bases and J by 1 base, with 6 bases between. Germline values: CDR1 MDHEN, CDR2 SYDVKM. CDR3: CASSFPRNTEAFF. CDR3 nucleotide sequence: TGTGCCAGCAGTTTTCCCAGGAACACTGAAGCTTTCTTT.

This clone showed up just a few times. This chain links TRBV6-5 with TRBJ1-2; TRBD1 is a possible D gene (5 bases). The CDR3 loop spans 15 amino acids. Trimming removed 4 bases at V and 8 bases at J, with 20 bases between. Germline values: CDR1 MNHEY, CDR2 SVGAGI. CDR3 region: CASSSQEGLGLGYTF. The CDR3 DNA reads TGTGCCAGCAGTTCCCAGGAGGGACTAGGGTTGGGCTACACCTTC.

The chain carries TRBV7-8 and TRBJ2-1; TRBD2 matches at 9 bases. Trimming removed 5 bases from V and 7 bases from J; junction bases left unmatched: 12. This CDR3 has 16 residues. Germline-derived CDR1 and CDR2 are SGHVS and FQNEAQ. CDR3 sequence (DNA): TGTGCCAGCAGCCCATTCGGGACTAGCTTGGGGAATGAGCAGTTCTTC. As protein: CASSPFGTSLGNEQFF.

The gene calls are TRBV12-3 or TRBV12-4 and TRBJ2-7, with a weak D call TRBD1 (5 bases). The CDR3 runs to 13 residues. V was shortened by 6 bases and J by 3 bases, with 12 bases between the two germline ends. CDR3 DNA sequence: TGTGCCAGCAGGCCTGACAGCCTCTACGAGCAGTACTTC. Translating it yields CASRPDSLYEQYF.

The V call is TRBV5-1, the J call TRBJ1-5; D unclear. The CDR3 runs to 13 residues. Germline loops: CDR1 SGHRS, CDR2 YFSETQ. The V gene lost 5 bases and the J gene lost 0 bases, with 6 bases spanning the gap. CDR3: CASSSDSNQPQHF. DNA for the CDR3: TGCGCCAGCAGTTCAGATAGCAATCAGCCCCAGCATTTT. Drawing the rest from reference TRBV5-1 and TRBJ1-5, the complete variable domain is KAGVTQTPRYLIKTRGQQVTLSCSPISGHRSVSWYQQTPGQGLQFLFEYFSETQRNKGNFPGRFSGRQFSNSRSEMNVSTLELGDSALYLCASSSDSNQPQHFGDGTRLSIL.

The chain uses TRBV30 and TRBJ1-6; perhaps TRBD1 as D (6 bases). V was shortened by 0 bases and J by 1 base, with 7 bases between the two germline ends. The CDR3 is 15 residues long. CDR1 is GTSNPN, CDR2 SVGIG, per germline (reference sequence). The DNA of the CDR3 is TGTGCCTGGAGTGTACAGGGATCCTATAATTCACCCCTCCACTTT. It codes for CAWSVQGSYNSPLHF.

V and J are TRBV4-1 and TRBJ2-5, with 11 bases lining up with TRBD2. CDR3 size: 17 residues. V trimming: 0 bases; J trimming: 5 bases; junction bases outside the gene matches: 8. Per the germline V gene, CDR1 is MGHRA and CDR2 is YSYEKL. CDR3 sequence: CASSQDASGGPGETQYF. In DNA, the CDR3 is TGCGCCAGCAGCCAAGATGCTAGCGGGGGGCCCGGGGAGACCCAGTACTTC.

V and J are TRBV3-1 (or the pseudogene TRBV3-2) and TRBJ1-1, with TRBD1 matching over 7 bases. CDR3 length: 13 amino acids. The V gene's germline CDR1 is LGHDT and CDR2 YNNKEL (reference sequence). The junction had 10 bases not matched to a gene; V was cut back by 4 bases and J by 11 bases. CDR3 coding DNA: TGTGCCAGCAGCCCAAGACAGGGCGAGCGGGCTTTCTTT. As protein: CASSPRQGERAFF.

This clone was found once. J is TRBJ1-6 and V is TRBV7-9, with D possibly being TRBD1 (5 bases). The germline V gene has CDR1 SEHNR and CDR2 FQNEAQ (reference sequence). CDR3 size: 14 residues. CDR3 in amino acids: CSTRRGGANSPLHF. The CDR3 nucleotides read TGTTCGACCCGGCGGGGGGGAGCGAATTCACCCCTCCACTTT.

V and J are TRBV12-5 and TRBJ2-1; 8 bases align to TRBD1. The CDR3 is made up of 15 amino acids. Germline V lookup: CDR1 LGHNT, CDR2 FRNRAP. Trimming at V came to 1 base and at J to 1 base, leaving 0 bases not matched to a gene. CDR3 bases: TGTGCTAGTGGTTTGGGACAGGGGTCCTACAATGAGCAGTTCTTC. Residues: CASGLGQGSYNEQFF.

This clone turned up a few times. This specimen includes other DNA sequences encoding the same CDR3. The chain carries TRBV29-1 and TRBJ1-5; 10 bases are a match to TRBD1. The ends lost 6 bases at V and 1 base at J; junction bases unmatched: 3. The CDR3 covers 14 residues. Per germline, CDR1 SQVTM and CDR2 ANQGSEA. The CDR3 coding sequence is TGCAGCGTCCGGGACAGGGGAAGCAATCAGCCCCAGCATTTT. This gives the protein CSVRDRGSNQPQHF.

The chain couples TRBV30 to TRBJ2-1; TRBD2 aligns across 7 bases. Per the germline V gene, CDR1 is GTSNPN and CDR2 is SVGIG (reference sequence). V shed 1 base, J shed 4 bases, and the junction held 7 bases outside the gene matches. The CDR3 length is 15 residues. The CDR3 reads CAWSASGLLYNEQFF. The CDR3 DNA follows: TGTGCCTGGAGTGCGTCGGGACTACTTTACAATGAGCAGTTCTTC.

The V and J genes are TRBV6-5 and TRBJ2-2; TRBD1 agrees at 8 bases. The V segment lost 8 bases and the J segment 7 bases; nucleotides outside the gene matches: 12. Germline assignment: CDR1 MNHEY and CDR2 SVGAGI. The CDR3 length is 15 residues. This CDR3 is CASRPGTGKGGELFF. In DNA form, the CDR3 reads TGTGCCAGCCGCCCTGGGACAGGAAAAGGCGGGGAGCTGTTTTTT.

This rearrangement joins TRBV7-9 to TRBJ1-5, with TRBD1 matching over 8 bases. Unmatched junction bases numbered 14, after V lost 1 base and J lost 6 bases. CDR3 length: 18 amino acids. Germline-derived CDR1 and CDR2 are SEHNR and FQNEAQ (reference sequence). DNA of the CDR3: TGTGCCAGCAGCTTAGATCTAGGACAGGGAACGGTCGGTCAGCCCCAGCATTTT. As protein: CASSLDLGQGTVGQPQHF.